This T cell receptor (beta chain) was retrieved from a study of OX40 agonist ivuxolimab in advanced cancers. The protocol was immunoSEQ multiplex PCR, while the TCRdb copy is restricted to in-frame clones and leaves out a portion. The sample holds approximately 45,000 clones, 88% seen once. V was pared by 3 bases and J by 5 bases, with 15 bases between. The CDR3 has 15 amino acids. Germline values: CDR1 LNHNV, CDR2 YYDKDF (reference sequence). As for this clone: Its antigen is not known.

Whole-study findings and limits: In CD8+ T cells, expanded clones were on average more numerous than in CD4+.

The chain links TRBV15 to TRBJ2-3, with a possible D match to TRBD1 (8 bases). The source is an adult with an advanced solid tumor such as melanoma, head and neck, liver or kidney cancer. The source material was CD4+ or CD8+ T cells sorted from blood, sampled in a trial of the OX40 agonist ivuxolimab. DNA of the CDR3: TGTGCCACCAGCAGCGACAGGGGAGGGTTAGATACGCAGTATTTT. Its translation is CATSSDRGGLDTQYF.